The 21 T cell receptor beta chains below all came from one sample that was sequenced in a study of chemoradiotherapy in HPV16-positive cancers. Produced via immunoSEQ multiplex PCR; TCRdb's table is partial and in-frame only. The sample records 55,000 to 85,000 clones, approximately 91% being singletons. Sequenced here: blood, sampled from a patient who underwent chemoradiotherapy. The receptors derive from a human donor with HPV-associated anogenital cancer.

The chain couples TRBV29-1 to TRBJ1-1, with TRBD1 matching over 10 bases. Germline V gene sequence: CDR1 SQVTM, CDR2 ANQGSEA. V lost 6 bases to trimming and J lost 4 bases; unmatched junction nucleotides: 2. This CDR3 has 12 residues. The CDR3 nucleotides read TGCAGCGTGGGACAGGGGAGCACTGAAGCTTTCTTT. It codes for CSVGQGSTEAFF.

This clone has a single count. The chain couples TRBV21-1 to TRBJ2-5. TRBV21-1 is marked as a pseudogene. CDR3 length equals 14 residues. This chain's CDR3 is CASSKAKVTETQYF. Written as DNA, the CDR3 is TGTGCCAGCAGCAAAGCTAAGGTCACGGAGACCCAGTACTTC.

V usage is TRBV5-6 and J usage is TRBJ2-2; the D gene is possibly TRBD1 (6 bases). With 0 bases removed from V and 4 bases from J, the gap between germline ends came to 7 bases. Germline V gives CDR1 SGHDT, CDR2 YYEEEE. This CDR3 region has 14 residues. CDR3 region: CASSLGRGTGELFF. CDR3 nucleotides: TGTGCCAGCAGCTTGGGCAGGGGCACCGGGGAGCTGTTTTTT.

V usage is TRBV10-3 and J usage is TRBJ1-2; TRBD1 might be the D (5 bases). The CDR3 spans 14 residues. Germline CDR1 is ENHRY and CDR2 is SYGVKD. V was trimmed by 4 bases and J by 8 bases, leaving 17 bases between them. CDR3 bases: TGTGCCATCAGTGTACAGGACACGCTGGGCGGCTACACCTTC. This gives the protein CAISVQDTLGGYTF.

This chain connects TRBV5-4 to TRBJ2-1, with 7 positions matching TRBD1. V was clipped by 3 bases and J by 5 bases; unmatched bases: 8. Germline V lookup: CDR1 SGHNT, CDR2 YYREEE (reference sequence). CDR3 size: 15 residues. In DNA form, the CDR3 reads TGTGCCAGCAGCTCCTACTGGACAGGAGACAATGAGCAGTTCTTC. Translating gives CASSSYWTGDNEQFF. Full variable domain (rest looked up from reference TRBV5-4 and TRBJ2-1): ETGVTQSPTHLIKTRGQQVTLRCSSQSGHNTVSWYQQALGQGPQFIFQYYREEENGRGNFPPRFSGLQFPNYSSELNVNALELDDSALYLCASSSYWTGDNEQFFGPGTRLTVL.

This sequence joins TRBV6-5 and TRBJ2-5; 8 nucleotides line up with TRBD2. V was clipped by 5 bases and J by 0 bases; unmatched bases: 5. The CDR3 contains 15 residues. CDR1 is MNHEY, CDR2 SVGAGI, per germline. The CDR3 nucleotides read TGTGCCAGCAGTCGAGCGGGAGAGTACCAAGAGACCCAGTACTTC. Its translation is CASSRAGEYQETQYF.

This clone occurred a few times. This chain links TRBV5-4 with TRBJ2-3; D not resolved. The CDR3 totals 12 residues. The germline CDR1 and CDR2 sequences are SGHNT and YYREEE (reference sequence). V shed 0 bases and J shed 4 bases, with 3 bases lying between them. The CDR3 DNA is TGTGCCAGCAGCTTGGGAGCAGATACGCAGTATTTT. Translation gives CASSLGADTQYF.

The CDR3 protein is CASSLGRGGETQYF. CDR3 nucleotides: TGTGCCAGCAGTTTAGGGCGGGGGGGAGAGACCCAGTACTTC. The chain is built from TRBV27 and TRBJ2-5; 9 nucleotides align to TRBD2. The CDR3 totals 14 residues. Germline lookup yields CDR1 MNHEY and CDR2 SMNVEV (reference sequence). V lost 2 bases and J lost 4; bases outside the gene matches: 2.

The chain has TRBV2 and TRBJ2-3; D is ambiguous. CDR3 length: 12 amino acids. Germline CDR1 and CDR2: SNHLY and FYNNEI. Trimming cost V 10 bases and J 2 bases, with 10 bases left between them. This CDR3 is CATSRVTDTQYF. Here the CDR3 DNA reads TGTGCCACCTCTCGCGTCACAGATACGCAGTATTTT.

CDR3 loop: CASSIKGSDTQYF. DNA for the CDR3: TGTGCCAGCAGCATTAAGGGCTCAGATACGCAGTATTTT. The J gene is TRBJ2-3, the V gene TRBV7-9, with D unclear. The CDR3 extends over 13 amino acids. Germline V gives CDR1 SEHNR, CDR2 FQNEAQ (reference sequence). The V gene lost 5 bases and the J gene lost 4 bases, with 10 bases spanning the gap.

The rearrangement joins TRBV9 to TRBJ2-1, with a possible D match to TRBD1 (6 bases). Trimming cost V 3 bases and J 2 bases, with 12 bases left between them. The CDR3 spans 15 residues. From germline, CDR1 is SGDLS and CDR2 YYNGEE. The CDR3 loop reads CASSALGGPYNEQFF. The CDR3 DNA follows: TGTGCCAGCAGCGCCCTAGGGGGACCCTACAATGAGCAGTTCTTC.

The chain recombines TRBV4-2 with TRBJ2-3; 8 bases agree with TRBD2. The CDR3 sequence is 16 residues long. Germline CDR1 LGHNA, CDR2 YNFKEQ. The V segment lost 4 bases and the J segment 4 bases; nucleotides outside the gene matches: 10. As DNA, the CDR3 is TGTGCCAGCAGCCGTCGAACCAGCGGGGGTTCAGATACGCAGTATTTT. It yields the protein CASSRRTSGGSDTQYF.

V is TRBV2 and J is TRBJ2-1, with D perhaps being TRBD1 or TRBD2 (5 bases each). Per the germline V gene, CDR1 is SNHLY and CDR2 is FYNNEI. Trimming took off 3 bases at V and 1 base at J, with 13 bases between the two ends. There are 16 residues in the CDR3. CDR3 coding DNA: TGTGCCAGCAGTGAGGTTGGGGGTGGATCCTACAATGAGCAGTTCTTC. As protein: CASSEVGGGSYNEQFF.

In its sample, this clone was seen once. The chain carries TRBV28 and TRBJ1-5; 7 nucleotides match TRBD1. Looked up from germline, CDR1 is MDHEN and CDR2 is SYDVKM. The V segment lost 7 bases and the J segment 0 bases; nucleotides outside the gene matches: 3. This CDR3 contains 14 residues. The CDR3 DNA is TGTGCCAGCATGACAGGGCGTAGCAATCAGCCCCAGCATTTT. Translating it yields CASMTGRSNQPQHF. The entire variable domain, with the rest obtained from reference TRBV28 and TRBJ1-5, is as follows: DVKVTQSSRYLVKRTGEKVFLECVQDMDHENMFWYRQDPGLGLRLIYFSYDVKMKEKGDIPEGYSVSREKKERFSLILESASTNQTSMYLCASMTGRSNQPQHFGDGTRLSIL.

The chain combines TRBV6-6 with TRBJ1-4; TRBD1 agrees at 7 bases. With 2 bases clipped from V and 5 bases from J, the junction kept 5 bases outside the gene matches. The CDR3 runs to 15 residues. Germline V CDR1 and CDR2: MNHNY, SVGAGI (reference sequence). This CDR3 is CASSYTGTANEKLFF. CDR3 DNA sequence: TGTGCCAGCAGTTACACAGGGACAGCGAATGAAAAACTGTTTTTT.

The V and J genes are TRBV28 and TRBJ1-1; D is unresolved. Germline assignment: CDR1 MDHEN and CDR2 SYDVKM. This CDR3 is 12 amino acids long. V was shortened by 5 bases and J by 7 bases, with 11 bases between the two germline ends. CDR3 nucleotide sequence: TGTGCCAGCAGTGCTCAACCTGGTGAAGCTTTCTTT. The encoded protein is CASSAQPGEAFF.

The gene calls are TRBV18 and TRBJ2-7; D gene uncertain. The CDR3 totals 15 residues. Germline loops: CDR1 KGHSH, CDR2 LQKENI. V was trimmed by 2 bases and J by 6 bases, leaving 17 bases between them. The CDR3 here is CASSPGQEGVAEQYF. The CDR3 DNA follows: TGTGCCAGCTCACCAGGGCAAGAAGGTGTTGCCGAGCAGTACTTC.

V is TRBV28 and J is TRBJ2-3; D is ambiguous. V lost 2 bases to trimming and J lost 4 bases, with 13 bases between them. Looked up from germline, CDR1 is MDHEN and CDR2 is SYDVKM. The CDR3 is made up of 15 amino acids. The CDR3 protein is CASSLTVVRADTQYF. The CDR3 DNA sequence: TGTGCCAGCAGTTTAACAGTAGTTCGAGCAGATACGCAGTATTTT.

The chain combines TRBV9 with TRBJ2-7; TRBD2 aligns across 9 bases. The CDR3 loop spans 15 amino acids. V shed 4 bases and J 2 bases; nucleotides not matched to a gene: 7. Germline V CDR1 and CDR2: SGDLS, YYNGEE. Here the CDR3 DNA reads TGTGCCAGCAGCCCGAGACTAGCGGAGCCCTACGAGCAGTACTTC. It translates to CASSPRLAEPYEQYF.

V gene TRBV30 combines with J gene TRBJ1-3; a weak D match, TRBD1 (5 bases). Germline V gene lookup returns CDR1 GTSNPN and CDR2 SVGIG (reference sequence). V lost 1 base to trimming and J lost 0 bases, with 10 bases between them. CDR3 size: 15 residues. CDR3 protein: CAWSGQGYSGNTIYF. CDR3 in DNA: TGTGCCTGGAGTGGTCAGGGCTACTCTGGAAACACCATATATTTT.

This sequence joins TRBV2 and TRBJ1-1; 8 bases are a match to TRBD1. Per the germline V gene, CDR1 is SNHLY and CDR2 is FYNNEI. V lost 11 bases, J lost 0 bases, and 5 bases stayed unmatched. The CDR3 is 13 residues long. The CDR3 region has the DNA TGTGCCGCAGGGGGCAGGCTGAACACTGAAGCTTTCTTT. Its translation: CAAGGRLNTEAFF.